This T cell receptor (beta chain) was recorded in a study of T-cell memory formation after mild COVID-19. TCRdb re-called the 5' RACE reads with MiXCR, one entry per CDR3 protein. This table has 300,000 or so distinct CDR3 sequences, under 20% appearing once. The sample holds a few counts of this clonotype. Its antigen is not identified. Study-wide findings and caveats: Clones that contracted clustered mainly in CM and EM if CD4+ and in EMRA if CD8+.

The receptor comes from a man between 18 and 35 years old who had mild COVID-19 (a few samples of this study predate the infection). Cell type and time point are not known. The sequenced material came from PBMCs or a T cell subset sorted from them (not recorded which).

CDR3 region: CASRGQGRDTQYF. DNA of the CDR3: TGTGCCAGCCGCGGACAGGGCCGAGATACGCAGTATTTT. The rearrangement uses TRBV6-2 or TRBV6-3 and TRBJ2-3, with 8 bases that match TRBD1. The CDR3 covers 13 residues. V lost 8 bases and J lost 5; bases outside the gene matches: 6. The germline V gene encodes CDR1 MNHEY and CDR2 SVGEGT.